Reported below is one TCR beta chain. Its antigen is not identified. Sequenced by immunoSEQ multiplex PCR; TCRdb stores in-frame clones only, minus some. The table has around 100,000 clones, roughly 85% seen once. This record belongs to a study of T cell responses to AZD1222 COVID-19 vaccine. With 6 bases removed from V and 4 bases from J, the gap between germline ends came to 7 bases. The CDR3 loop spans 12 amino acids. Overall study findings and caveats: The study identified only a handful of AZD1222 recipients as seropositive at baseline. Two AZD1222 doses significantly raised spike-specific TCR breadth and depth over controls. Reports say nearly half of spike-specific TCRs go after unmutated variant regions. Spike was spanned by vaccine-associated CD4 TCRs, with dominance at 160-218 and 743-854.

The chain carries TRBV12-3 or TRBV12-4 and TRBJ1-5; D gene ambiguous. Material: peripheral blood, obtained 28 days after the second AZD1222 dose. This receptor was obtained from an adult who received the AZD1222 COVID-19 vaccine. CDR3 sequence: CASSRGNQPQHF. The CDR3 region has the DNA TGTGCCAGCAGCCGAGGGAATCAGCCCCAGCATTTT.